This record covers a single T cell receptor (beta chain). The CDR3 sequence is 13 residues long. Germline assignment: CDR1 MNHEY and CDR2 SMNVEV (reference sequence). Trimming took off 3 bases at V and 1 base at J, with 6 bases between the two ends. These data originate in a study of blood T cell repertoires in COVID-19. Study at large: T cells, B-cell-depleted T cells, or PBMCs supplied cDNA or gDNA.

Per the authors' pipeline: The assay estimated nucleated cells by amplifying reference gene primers. Using immunoSEQ multiplex PCR, the repertoire was profiled, and TCRdb retains in-frame clones only, with some absent. V, J and clone size were drawn from that table, and D and trimming were deduced from the DNA. The sample consists of 110,000 or so clones, 85% to 90% of them appearing once. The sequenced sample consisted of peripheral blood. The chain has TRBV27 and TRBJ1-2; D call uncertain. The TCR originated in a woman aged 50 to 65 with acute or convalescent COVID-19. The CDR3 region has the DNA TGTGCCAGCAGTTTGGAGGGTAACTATGGCTACACCTTC. Translating gives CASSLEGNYGYTF.